The 17 T cell receptor beta chains below were found in one sample sequenced in a study of naive and memory T cell subsets (dated by TCRdb to between 2016 and 2019). The library came from UMI-ligation and nested PCR. Sequencing took place on an Illumina MiSeq. To cover both TRBC1 and TRBC2, the beta constant-region primer consisted of an equimolar mix of two oligonucleotides. TCRdb reprocessed the public reads (quality trimming at Q25 with fastp, clone calling with MiXCR) and kept in-frame beta chains. Records with the same CDR3 protein are collapsed into one entry carrying the most frequent genes and DNA. The sample has fewer than 40,000 distinct CDR3 sequences on record, 13% of them singletons. Jointly, the top ten make up roughly a fifth of the sample. The specimen was effector memory CD4+ T cells from blood. The cell subset or site label on this specimen signifies: effector memory, CD45RA- CD27-. The receptors come from a human donor in good health.

This clonotype showed up many times. The chain employs TRBV5-6 and TRBJ2-5; 8 positions agree with TRBD1. J was trimmed by 1 base and V by 4 bases; bases with no gene match: 3. Looked up from germline, CDR1 is SGHDT and CDR2 is YYEEEE. This CDR3 spans 14 amino acids. CDR3 region: CASSPGQVQETQYF. The DNA for the CDR3 is TGTGCCAGCAGCCCGGGACAGGTCCAAGAGACCCAGTACTTC.

The chain joins TRBV15 to TRBJ2-7, with D possibly matching TRBD1 (6 bases). Germline V lookup: CDR1 LNHNV, CDR2 YYDKDF (reference sequence). This CDR3 contains 14 residues. Trimming pared 0 bases from V and 5 bases from J, leaving 11 bases between. CDR3 sequence reads: CATSRDTGSNEQYF. The CDR3 region has the DNA TGTGCCACCAGCAGAGATACAGGGTCCAACGAGCAGTACTTC.

This clonotype has only a few counts. The chain combines TRBV19 with TRBJ2-2; perhaps TRBD2 as D (5 bases). Germline loops: CDR1 LNHDA, CDR2 SQIVND (reference sequence). Trimming stripped 7 bases from V and 6 bases from J, with 18 bases between. CDR3 length: 15 amino acids. CDR3 in amino acids: CASMGWTSGAGELFF. CDR3 sequence (DNA): TGTGCCAGTATGGGGTGGACCTCCGGGGCCGGGGAGCTGTTTTTT.

The chain has TRBV28 and TRBJ1-5; D is unresolved. CDR1 and CDR2 (germline): MDHEN, SYDVKM. This CDR3 contains 19 residues. Trimming took off 8 bases at V and 0 bases at J, with 26 bases between the two ends. The CDR3 reads CASSAGRGFRQDSNQPQHF. Here the CDR3 DNA reads TGTGCCAGCTCAGCCGGACGAGGGTTCCGCCAGGATAGCAATCAGCCCCAGCATTTT. Based on the CDR3 plus reference TRBV28 and TRBJ1-5, the full variable domain is DVKVTQSSRYLVKRTGEKVFLECVQDMDHENMFWYRQDPGLGLRLIYFSYDVKMKEKGDIPEGYSVSREKKERFSLILESASTNQTSMYLCASSAGRGFRQDSNQPQHFGDGTRLSIL.

This clonotype was seen a few times. The gene calls are TRBV2 and TRBJ2-5, with TRBD1 matching over 8 bases. With 7 bases clipped from V and 1 base from J, the junction kept 2 bases outside the gene matches. CDR1 and CDR2 (germline): SNHLY, FYNNEI. The CDR3 is made up of 13 amino acids. The CDR3 protein is CASTGGIQETQYF. The CDR3 nucleotides are TGTGCCAGCACAGGGGGCATCCAAGAGACCCAGTACTTC.

V is TRBV20-1 and J is TRBJ1-5, with TRBD1 matching over 9 bases. Germline V CDR1 and CDR2: DFQATT, SNEGSKA (reference sequence). The CDR3 is 16 amino acids. V was pared by 0 bases and J by 4 bases, with 7 bases of the junction left unmatched. The CDR3 loop reads CSARDPRDRENQPQHF. The DNA of the CDR3 is TGCAGTGCTAGAGATCCCCGGGACAGGGAAAATCAGCCCCAGCATTTT.

The chain uses TRBV6-5 and TRBJ1-1; possibly TRBD1 for D (5 bases). The CDR3 consists of 14 residues. Trimming took off 2 bases at V and 8 bases at J, with 15 bases between the two ends. Germline loops: CDR1 MNHEY, CDR2 SVGAGI. The CDR3 DNA reads as TGTGCCAGCAGTTACAGGTCGGGGGGGACCGAAGCTTTCTTT. Its translation is CASSYRSGGTEAFF.

In its sample, this clonotype was seen many times. The V gene is TRBV5-1, the J gene TRBJ2-5; D remains ambiguous. The germline V gene encodes CDR1 SGHRS and CDR2 YFSETQ. V was pared by 2 bases and J by 1 base, with 9 bases between. The CDR3 extends over 14 amino acids. In DNA form, the CDR3 reads TGCGCCAGCAGCTTTGGCCAGGTCCAAGAGACCCAGTACTTC. It specifies CASSFGQVQETQYF.

This clonotype was seen a handful of times. CDR3 sequence reads: CASSLPPFYEQYF. CDR3 sequence (DNA): TGTGCCAGCAGTTTACCCCCATTCTACGAGCAGTACTTC. The chain carries TRBV28 and TRBJ2-7; D not resolved. The germline gives CDR1 MDHEN, CDR2 SYDVKM. This CDR3 has 13 amino acids. The V gene lost 2 bases and the J gene lost 3 bases, with 8 bases spanning the gap.

The CDR3: CASSYSLGQGHSPLHF. The DNA for the CDR3 is TGTGCCAGCAGTTACTCGCTTGGACAGGGGCATTCACCCCTCCACTTT. The chain is built from TRBV6-5 and TRBJ1-6; 9 nucleotides line up with TRBD1. V was clipped by 0 bases and J by 8 bases; unmatched bases: 5. Per germline, CDR1 MNHEY and CDR2 SVGAGI. This CDR3 has 16 amino acids.

The chain uses TRBV10-3 and TRBJ2-7; 7 bases map to TRBD1. Germline values: CDR1 ENHRY, CDR2 SYGVKD. The CDR3 loop spans 15 amino acids. Unmatched junction bases numbered 7, after V lost 3 bases and J lost 2 bases. The DNA for the CDR3 is TGTGCCATCAGTGACCCGGGACAGATTGCCTACGAGCAGTACTTC. It translates to CAISDPGQIAYEQYF.

As concerns this clonotype: A single base separates this from a much larger clone, so it may be a read error. The chain has TRBV30 and TRBJ2-7; TRBD2 is a possible D gene (5 bases). V lost 6 bases, J lost 1 base, and 16 bases lay in between. The V gene's germline CDR1 is GTSNPN and CDR2 SVGIG (reference sequence). The CDR3 runs to 14 residues. The DNA for the CDR3 is TGTGCCTGTAGAAAACGAGCGGTATCCTACGAGCAGTACTTC. It specifies CACRKRAVSYEQYF.

The V gene is TRBV11-2, the J gene TRBJ2-2; a possible D gene is TRBD1 (7 bases). Trimming shortened V by 5 bases and J by 5 bases, and 15 bases separated the two germline ends. This CDR3 is 15 amino acids long. Germline loops: CDR1 SGHAT, CDR2 FQNNGV. The CDR3: CASSRAGGKTGELFF. Written as DNA, the CDR3 is TGTGCCAGCAGCCGGGCAGGGGGGAAGACCGGGGAGCTGTTTTTT.

This clonotype came up many times. V gene TRBV21-1 combines with J gene TRBJ2-6. TRBV21-1 is described as a pseudogene. This CDR3 region has 16 residues. The CDR3 sequence is CASSPLGLAGANVLTF. As DNA, the CDR3 is TGTGCCAGCAGCCCCTTGGGCTTGGCCGGGGCCAACGTCCTGACTTTC.

This clonotype was counted many times. The chain carries TRBV5-1 and TRBJ2-7; D gene unclear. From germline, CDR1 is SGHRS and CDR2 YFSETQ. The germline V and J ends were trimmed by 8 bases and 6 bases, with 21 bases remaining between them. This CDR3 is 14 amino acids long. CDR3 region: CASTDGQSTGEQYF. The CDR3 nucleotides are TGCGCCAGTACGGACGGTCAAAGCACGGGCGAGCAGTACTTC.

On this clonotype: It may be a read error: a sequence one base away is much more abundant. The chain carries TRBV4-1 and TRBJ2-1; D remains ambiguous. This CDR3 contains 15 residues. V gave up 4 bases and J gave up 4 bases, with 14 bases separating them. Germline CDR1 MGHRA, CDR2 YSYEKL. The CDR3 DNA reads TGCGCCAGCAGCCCCGAGAACTGGGGATACAATGAGCAGTTCTTC. Translating gives CASSPENWGYNEQFF.

The sample holds a few counts of this clonotype. For the CDR3, the DNA is TGTGCCAGCAGCTTAGTAAGGTCGACATCCTACAATGAGCAGTTCTTC. This translates into CASSLVRSTSYNEQFF. The chain couples TRBV11-2 to TRBJ2-1; no clear D gene. The germline V gene has CDR1 SGHAT and CDR2 FQNNGV. Trimming pared 1 base from V and 1 base from J, leaving 11 bases between. The CDR3 has 16 residues.